One sample yielded the 14 T cell receptor beta chains listed below, sequenced in a study of response to subunit inactivated influenza vaccine. TCRdb reprocessed the RT-PCR reads with MiXCR, giving one entry per CDR3 protein. The table shows a few hundred thousand distinct CDR3 sequences, with approximately 7.8% occurring only once. The sample in question was PBMCs from blood, obtained around 2 years after vaccination. These receptors were collected from a man aged 45 to 75 who received an inactivated influenza vaccine.

V usage is TRBV29-1 and J usage is TRBJ1-2; TRBD1 matches 10 bases. The germline V gene encodes CDR1 SQVTM and CDR2 ANQGSEA. This CDR3 has 12 residues. Trimming at V came to 8 bases and at J to 8 bases, leaving 8 bases not matched to a gene. CDR3 sequence (DNA): TGCAGCACTTCGGGACAGGGGTACGGCTACACCTTC. It yields the protein CSTSGQGYGYTF.

This clonotype occurred a few times. The CDR3 loop reads CASSSSMRETQYF. The CDR3 coding sequence is TGTGCCAGCAGCTCCTCCATGAGGGAGACCCAGTACTTC. The genes are TRBV3-1 and TRBJ2-5; D ambiguous. Germline CDR1 is LGHDT and CDR2 is YNNKEL (reference sequence). Trimming took off 5 bases at V and 5 bases at J, with 12 bases between the two ends. The CDR3 length is 13 residues.

The sample holds a few counts of this clonotype. The genes are TRBV6-1 and TRBJ2-3; D may be TRBD2 (5 bases). The V end lost 0 bases, the J end lost 7 bases, and 17 bases lay between the germline ends. CDR1 and CDR2 from the germline V gene are MNHNS and SASEGT. This CDR3 spans 16 amino acids. The CDR3 DNA follows: TGTGCCAGCAGTGAAGCGCTAAGGGCCCCGGGATATACGCAGTATTTT. It encodes CASSEALRAPGYTQYF.

CDR3 region: CASSFGLGATEAFF. DNA of the CDR3: TGTGCCAGCAGTTTTGGACTGGGGGCCACTGAAGCTTTCTTT. This chain joins TRBV12-3 or TRBV12-4 and TRBJ1-1; possibly TRBD1 for D (6 bases). The V and J ends lost 3 bases and 4 bases respectively, with 12 bases between them. There are 14 residues in the CDR3.

In DNA form, the CDR3 reads TGCGCCAGCAGCCTCCTTTTTGGAGGGGGGAGCACAGATACGCAGTATTTT. It is translated as CASSLLFGGGSTDTQYF. The chain is built from TRBV5-1 and TRBJ2-3; perhaps D is TRBD1 or TRBD2 (6 bases each). This CDR3 is built from 17 residues. CDR1 is SGHRS and CDR2 is YFSETQ in the germline V gene. The V end lost 4 bases, the J end lost 0 bases, and 18 bases lay between the germline ends. The entire variable domain, with the rest obtained from reference TRBV5-1 and TRBJ2-3, is as follows: KAGVTQTPRYLIKTRGQQVTLSCSPISGHRSVSWYQQTPGQGLQFLFEYFSETQRNKGNFPGRFSGRQFSNSRSEMNVSTLELGDSALYLCASSLLFGGGSTDTQYFGPGTRLTVL.

The chain has TRBV6-1 and TRBJ2-2; 7 positions match TRBD1. Germline V gives CDR1 MNHNS, CDR2 SASEGT. The CDR3 extends over 15 amino acids. Trimming removed 5 bases from V and 3 bases from J; junction bases left unmatched: 6. CDR3 coding DNA: TGTGCCAGCAGTAGATACAGGGGATACACCGGGGAGCTGTTTTTT. This codes for CASSRYRGYTGELFF.

J is TRBJ2-3 and V is TRBV10-3, with unresolved D. Trimming removed 3 bases from V and 1 base from J, with 5 bases in between. From germline, CDR1 is ENHRY and CDR2 SYGVKD. CDR3 size: 13 residues. Written as DNA, the CDR3 is TGTGCCATCAGTGAAGATGGCACAGATACGCAGTATTTT. Encoded protein: CAISEDGTDTQYF.

This clonotype has a count of ten or more. The chain couples TRBV29-1 to TRBJ2-7; 9 nucleotides line up with TRBD1. From germline, CDR1 is SQVTM and CDR2 ANQGSEA. The trim removed 7 bases at V and 2 bases at J, leaving 12 bases unmatched. This CDR3 has 15 amino acids. CDR3 coding DNA: TGCAGCGCCCTCAAACTACAGGGGGCAACCTACGAGCAGTACTTC. The encoded protein is CSALKLQGATYEQYF.

This clonotype was recorded at least ten times. V and J are TRBV5-5 and TRBJ2-5, with a possible D match to TRBD2 (5 bases). Germline V gene data show CDR1 as SGHKS and CDR2 as YYEKEE (reference sequence). Trimming shortened V by 5 bases and J by 2 bases, and 13 bases separated the two germline ends. This CDR3 has 14 residues. The chain's CDR3 is CASSEGSAQETQYF. The CDR3 coding sequence is TGTGCCAGCAGTGAGGGATCGGCGCAAGAGACCCAGTACTTC.

Many counts were recorded for this clonotype. This chain connects TRBV6-5 to TRBJ2-3; D unresolved. Germline CDR1 reads MNHEY; CDR2 reads SVGAGI. V lost 0 bases, J lost 1 base, and 14 bases lay in between. The CDR3 sequence is 17 residues long. The CDR3 coding sequence is TGTGCCAGCAGTTACTCGCACAGCCCCTTAGGCACAGATACGCAGTATTTT. Amino acids: CASSYSHSPLGTDTQYF.

This clonotype occurred a few times. V usage is TRBV7-9 and J usage is TRBJ1-2; TRBD1 matches at 9 bases. The germline CDR1 and CDR2 sequences are SEHNR and FQNEAQ (reference sequence). V trimming: 6 bases; J trimming: 4 bases; junction bases outside the gene matches: 6. The CDR3 is 14 residues long. CDR3 in amino acids: CASRPTGGVYGYTF. The DNA of the CDR3 is TGTGCCAGCAGACCCACAGGGGGCGTCTATGGCTACACCTTC. The full variable domain, with the rest looked up from reference TRBV7-9 and TRBJ1-2, is DTGVSQNPRHKITKRGQNVTFRCDPISEHNRLYWYRQTLGQGPEFLTYFQNEAQLEKSRLLSDRFSAERPKGSFSTLEIQRTEQGDSAMYLCASRPTGGVYGYTFGSGTRLTVV.

A few counts support this clonotype. The chain couples TRBV4-2 to TRBJ1-4; tentatively, D is TRBD1 (5 bases). The V gene's germline CDR1 is LGHNA and CDR2 YNFKEQ. The CDR3 sequence is 14 residues long. The ends were cut back, 4 bases at V and 4 bases at J, with 10 bases in the middle. The CDR3 loop reads CASSPTVYNEKLFF. Written as DNA, the CDR3 is TGTGCCAGCAGCCCGACAGTTTATAATGAAAAACTGTTTTTT.

The table lists this clonotype with a few counts. The chain employs TRBV24-1 and TRBJ2-7; possibly TRBD1 or TRBD2 for D (5 bases each). This CDR3 spans 14 amino acids. Trimming pared 9 bases from V and 2 bases from J, leaving 16 bases between. Germline V CDR1 and CDR2: KGHDR, SFDVKD. CDR3 amino acids: CATGSGRRPYEQYF. The CDR3 coding sequence is TGTGCCACCGGCTCGGGACGGAGACCCTACGAGCAGTACTTC.

Only a few counts were recorded for this clonotype. The rearrangement links TRBV10-3 to TRBJ2-7; 7 bases fit TRBD2. The CDR3 runs to 13 residues. The junction had 7 bases not matched to a gene; V was cut back by 7 bases and J by 4 bases. Germline CDR1 and CDR2: ENHRY and SYGVKD. Written as DNA, the CDR3 is TGTGCCATCATGGGGGGGGAGGGTTACGAGCAGTACTTC. Amino acids: CAIMGGEGYEQYF.